Presented here are 32 T cell receptor beta chains from one specimen sequenced in a study of identical twins. MiXCR, applied by TCRdb to the 5' RACE reads, yields one record per CDR3 protein. The sample yields 750,000 to 950,000 distinct CDR3 sequences, 9% to 15% seen once. These data were also filed under a second study, of yellow fever vaccine responses in identical twins.

Sequencing was done on a sample of PBMCs. These receptors were taken from a woman aged 18-30 years in good health.

This clonotype was picked up a small number of times. J is TRBJ1-2 and V is TRBV20-1; D might be TRBD1 (6 bases). Germline V gene data show CDR1 as DFQATT and CDR2 as SNEGSKA (reference sequence). CDR3 length: 10 residues. The CDR3 is CRSGTFGYTF. The CDR3 DNA follows: TGCAGGTCCGGGACATTTGGCTACACCTTC.

The genes are TRBV28 and TRBJ2-5, with 9 bases aligning to TRBD1. Germline CDR1 MDHEN, CDR2 SYDVKM. Trimming cost V 4 bases and J 5 bases; bases outside gene matches: 8. The CDR3 covers 15 residues. The CDR3 bases are TGTGCCAGCAGTTCACCGACAGGGGGTGGGGAGACCCAGTACTTC. Its translation: CASSSPTGGGETQYF.

This clonotype has more than one count but fewer than ten. This chain links TRBV19 with TRBJ1-2; D remains ambiguous. Trimming left V 6 bases short and J 6 bases short, with 11 bases between. CDR3 length equals 12 residues. The germline gives CDR1 LNHDA, CDR2 SQIVND (reference sequence). Here the CDR3 DNA reads TGTGCCAGTAGAACCAGCCGGGATGGCTACACCTTC. Amino acids: CASRTSRDGYTF.

This clonotype was seen a few times. The chain employs TRBV12-3 or TRBV12-4 and TRBJ1-1, with 8 bases fitting TRBD1. V was clipped by 4 bases and J by 4 bases; unmatched bases: 8. The length of the CDR3 is 15 residues. The CDR3 is CASSSTTGAGTEAFF. DNA for the CDR3: TGTGCCAGCAGTTCGACGACAGGGGCGGGCACTGAAGCTTTCTTT.

This clonotype was recorded many times. The V and J genes are TRBV24-1 and TRBJ2-1; 7 positions match TRBD2. The J segment lost 7 bases and the V segment lost 4 bases, leaving 6 bases of the junction unmatched. Per germline, CDR1 KGHDR and CDR2 SFDVKD. This CDR3 is 14 amino acids long. The CDR3 DNA follows: TGTGCCACCAGTGACCCGGGACTACTTAATGAGCAGTTCTTC. Its translation is CATSDPGLLNEQFF.

In its sample, this clonotype was seen many times. J is TRBJ2-5 and V is TRBV7-6, with D possibly being TRBD1 or TRBD2 (6 bases each). This CDR3 has 12 amino acids. V shed 8 bases and J shed 5 bases, with 12 bases lying between them. CDR1 and CDR2 from the germline V gene are SGHVS and FNYEAQ. The CDR3 is CASSGAGETQYF. DNA of the CDR3: TGTGCCAGCTCGGGGGCGGGGGAGACCCAGTACTTC.

In its sample, this clonotype was seen many times. V and J are TRBV7-8 and TRBJ2-3; TRBD2 matches 10 bases. V lost 5 bases, J lost 2 bases, and 7 bases stayed unmatched. This CDR3 has 16 amino acids. The V gene's germline CDR1 is SGHVS and CDR2 FQNEAQ. The chain's CDR3 is CASSASGGLYTDTQYF. The CDR3 coding sequence is TGTGCCAGCAGCGCTAGCGGGGGCCTCTACACAGATACGCAGTATTTT.

Many counts were recorded for this clonotype. V and J are TRBV7-2 and TRBJ1-2; weak D call: TRBD1 (5 bases). Germline V gene data show CDR1 as SGHTA and CDR2 as FQGNSA. The CDR3 loop spans 14 amino acids. Trimming took 2 bases from V and 3 from J, leaving 10 bases between them. In DNA, the CDR3 is TGTGCCAGCAGCTTACGATTGGGGGACTATGGCTACACCTTC. This gives the protein CASSLRLGDYGYTF.

This clonotype was seen a handful of times. V gene TRBV20-1 combines with J gene TRBJ2-4; D is possibly TRBD1 (6 bases). The CDR3 is made up of 13 amino acids. The ends were cut back, 6 bases at V and 3 bases at J, with 12 bases in the middle. Germline lookup yields CDR1 DFQATT and CDR2 SNEGSKA (reference sequence). CDR3 nucleotide sequence: TGCAGTGCGTCCCACAGGGACAAAAACATTCAGTACTTC. Protein product: CSASHRDKNIQYF.

The sample holds a few counts of this clonotype. J is TRBJ1-3 and V is TRBV5-5; D is unclear. CDR1 and CDR2 from the germline V gene are SGHKS and YYEKEE (reference sequence). With 5 bases removed from V and 0 bases from J, the gap between germline ends came to 9 bases. CDR3 length: 14 residues. The CDR3 region has the DNA TGTGCCAGCAGACTGACTGGCTCTGGAAACACCATATATTTT. The encoded protein is CASRLTGSGNTIYF. Complete variable domain (other parts from reference TRBV5-5 and TRBJ1-3): DAGVTQSPTHLIKTRGQQVTLRCSPISGHKSVSWYQQVLGQGPQFIFQYYEKEERGRGNFPDRFSARQFPNYSSELNVNALLLGDSALYLCASRLTGSGNTIYFGEGSWLTVV.

This clonotype was counted between two and nine times. CDR3 in DNA: TGTGCCAGCAGTTTGACATCGACGCTGCAGTACTTC. Amino acids: CASSLTSTLQYF. V and J are TRBV28 and TRBJ2-7, with D hard to call. CDR3 length: 12 residues. The V and J ends lost 3 bases and 9 bases respectively, with 12 bases between them. Germline V gene data show CDR1 as MDHEN and CDR2 as SYDVKM.

This clonotype was recorded at least ten times. The J gene is TRBJ1-1, the V gene TRBV5-1, with TRBD1 matching 8 bases. V dropped 4 bases and J dropped 4; count of bases not matched to a gene: 6. CDR1 and CDR2 from the germline V gene are SGHRS and YFSETQ. CDR3 length: 14 amino acids. CDR3 sequence reads: CASSRTTGATEAFF. DNA of the CDR3: TGCGCCAGCAGCCGAACGACAGGGGCCACTGAAGCTTTCTTT.

The chain carries TRBV4-2 and TRBJ2-1; either TRBD1 or TRBD2 may supply D (5 bases each). This CDR3 region has 14 residues. CDR1 LGHNA and CDR2 YNFKEQ come from the germline V gene. V shed 1 base and J shed 6 bases, with 10 bases lying between them. This CDR3 reads CASSQAGARNEQFF. The CDR3 DNA reads TGTGCCAGCAGCCAAGCCGGGGCCCGCAATGAGCAGTTCTTC.

This chain joins TRBV28 and TRBJ1-2; 7 bases line up with TRBD1. The CDR3 totals 13 residues. CDR1 and CDR2 (germline): MDHEN, SYDVKM. The V and J ends lost 6 bases and 4 bases, in that order; junction bases with no gene match: 5. In DNA, the CDR3 is TGTGCCAGCAGCTCTGACAGGGTCTATGGCTACACCTTC. Amino acids: CASSSDRVYGYTF.

This clonotype was observed at least ten times. This chain joins TRBV25-1 and TRBJ2-3; D is ambiguous. The ends were cut back, 3 bases at V and 5 bases at J, with 9 bases in the middle. The CDR3 runs 13 residues. CDR1 is MGHDK, CDR2 SYGVNS, per germline. This CDR3 reads CASSDSIGDTQYF. The DNA for the CDR3 is TGTGCCAGCAGTGATTCAATCGGAGATACGCAGTATTTT.

This clonotype has only a few counts. The chain has TRBV27 and TRBJ2-7; possible D gene TRBD2, 6 bases. This CDR3 has 12 amino acids. V was clipped by 8 bases and J by 4 bases, with 12 bases between them. Germline CDR1 and CDR2: MNHEY and SMNVEV (reference sequence). The CDR3 sequence: CASGTSDYEQYF. Here the CDR3 DNA reads TGTGCCAGCGGGACTTCCGATTACGAGCAGTACTTC.

This clonotype was detected a few times. V and J are TRBV12-3 or TRBV12-4 and TRBJ1-5, with TRBD1 matching over 7 bases. The CDR3 has 15 amino acids. V was pared by 7 bases and J by 6 bases, with 12 bases of the junction left unmatched. The CDR3 loop is CASNTQGWAGQPQHF. CDR3 nucleotides: TGTGCCAGCAATACACAGGGGTGGGCTGGTCAGCCCCAGCATTTT.

This clonotype was seen more than once but under ten times. The chain links TRBV20-1 to TRBJ2-3; TRBD1 matches 7 bases. Unmatched junction bases numbered 7, after V lost 7 bases and J lost 6 bases. The germline V gene encodes CDR1 DFQATT and CDR2 SNEGSKA (reference sequence). The CDR3 spans 12 residues. The CDR3 loop reads CSGPIQGDTQYF. The CDR3 DNA is TGCAGTGGACCGATACAGGGGGATACGCAGTATTTT.

V gene TRBV12-3 or TRBV12-4 combines with J gene TRBJ2-1, with 11 bases fitting TRBD2. The CDR3 spans 15 residues. Trimming took 3 bases from V and 8 from J; bases not matched to a gene: 6. The CDR3 here is CASSFVAGGSDEQFF. The CDR3 nucleotides are TGTGCCAGCAGTTTTGTAGCGGGAGGGTCCGATGAGCAGTTCTTC.

V gene TRBV5-4 combines with J gene TRBJ2-3; possibly TRBD2 for D (5 bases). V lost 4 bases and J 4 bases, leaving 13 bases between the germline ends. Germline V gene lookup returns CDR1 SGHNT and CDR2 YYREEE (reference sequence). This CDR3 has 14 amino acids. The CDR3 sequence: CASSPPLVADTQYF. CDR3 nucleotide sequence: TGTGCCAGCAGCCCTCCACTAGTCGCAGATACGCAGTATTTT.

This clonotype showed up many times. The V and J genes are TRBV11-2 and TRBJ2-7; no definite D call. The CDR3 sequence is 13 residues long. CDR1 and CDR2 (germline): SGHAT, FQNNGV. V shed 2 bases and J shed 6 bases, with 11 bases lying between them. The CDR3 DNA reads as TGTGCCAGCAGCTTAAGGAACAGCCTCGAGCAGTACGTC. It encodes CASSLRNSLEQYV.

This clonotype showed up just once. This rearrangement joins TRBV5-1 to TRBJ2-6, with 10 bases lining up with TRBD2. The CDR3 totals 19 residues. Germline CDR1 is SGHRS and CDR2 is YFSETQ. J was trimmed by 1 base and V by 0 bases; bases with no gene match: 7. The CDR3 DNA follows: TGCGCCAGCAGCTTGGCCGGAGTAGCGGGAGGTTCTGGGGCCAACGTCCTGACTTTC. It translates to CASSLAGVAGGSGANVLTF.

In its sample, this clonotype was seen a few times. This chain uses TRBV29-1 with TRBJ2-2; 9 nucleotides match TRBD2. This CDR3 has 15 residues. V trimming: 6 bases; J trimming: 4 bases; junction bases outside the gene matches: 9. CDR1 is SQVTM and CDR2 is ANQGSEA in the germline V gene. As DNA, the CDR3 is TGCAGCGTCGTTAGCGGGAGTCGGAGCACCGGGGAGCTGTTTTTT. Its translation: CSVVSGSRSTGELFF.

This clonotype was picked up many times. This rearrangement joins TRBV20-1 to TRBJ1-5; no firm D call. V was trimmed by 0 bases and J by 6 bases, leaving 15 bases between them. The CDR3 is made up of 15 amino acids. CDR1 and CDR2 from the germline V gene are DFQATT and SNEGSKA (reference sequence). CDR3: CSARDPRGPFQPQHF. CDR3 coding DNA: TGCAGTGCTAGAGATCCGCGAGGTCCTTTTCAGCCCCAGCATTTT.

The chain employs TRBV11-2 and TRBJ2-2; no definite D call. Trimming left V 5 bases short and J 9 bases short, with 19 bases between. CDR3 length equals 15 residues. The germline V gene encodes CDR1 SGHAT and CDR2 FQNNGV. The CDR3 region has the DNA TGTGCCAGCAGCCCCCCCCCGGACGGCCACTGGGAGCTGTTTTTT. Translating it yields CASSPPPDGHWELFF.

The chain is built from TRBV6-1 and TRBJ2-2, with 12 bases aligning to TRBD2. CDR3 length equals 17 residues. The V segment lost 6 bases and the J segment 6 bases; nucleotides outside the gene matches: 11. Germline CDR1 MNHNS, CDR2 SASEGT. CDR3 bases: TGTGCCAGCAGCCGGCCTCTAGCGGGGGGGTACTCCGGGGAGCTGTTTTTT. Encoded protein: CASSRPLAGGYSGELFF.

Ten or more counts support this clonotype. V is TRBV9 and J is TRBJ2-7; D remains unclear. V was cut by 0 bases and J by 7 bases, with 14 bases left in between. This CDR3 is built from 14 residues. The germline V gene encodes CDR1 SGDLS and CDR2 YYNGEE. DNA of the CDR3: TGTGCCAGCAGCGTAGACGGTACGGTGAGGGAGCAGTACTTC. This translates into CASSVDGTVREQYF. Full variable domain (remainder filled in from reference TRBV9 and TRBJ2-7): DSGVTQTPKHLITATGQRVTLRCSPRSGDLSVYWYQQSLDQGLQFLIQYYNGEERAKGNILERFSAQQFPDLHSELNLSSLELGDSALYFCASSVDGTVREQYFGPGTRLTVT.

In its sample, this clonotype was seen a few times. The V gene is TRBV6-5, the J gene TRBJ1-2; 8 bases line up with TRBD1. The V gene end was trimmed by 0 bases and the J gene end by 7 bases; junction bases not matched to a gene: 16. The germline CDR1 and CDR2 sequences are MNHEY and SVGAGI. The CDR3 is 18 amino acids. The CDR3 is CASSYSISTIQGEGGYTF. CDR3 nucleotides: TGTGCCAGCAGTTACTCGATTTCGACTATACAGGGGGAGGGTGGCTACACCTTC.

Only a few counts were recorded for this clonotype. The chain recombines TRBV18 with TRBJ1-5, with TRBD1 matching 9 bases. In germline, CDR1 is KGHSH, CDR2 LQKENI. This CDR3 has 15 residues. The trim removed 0 bases at V and 6 bases at J, leaving 3 bases unmatched. CDR3 nucleotides: TGTGCCAGCTCACCACCGGGACAGGGAGGTCAGCCCCAGCATTTT. The encoded protein is CASSPPGQGGQPQHF.

Many counts were recorded for this clonotype. The chain has TRBV7-3 and TRBJ2-2; the D is unclear. CDR3 length: 12 residues. Trimming took 5 bases from V and 10 from J, leaving 11 bases between them. CDR1 is SGHTA, CDR2 FQGTGA, per germline. The CDR3 region is CASSPDGSELFF. The CDR3 nucleotides read TGTGCCAGCAGCCCAGATGGGTCGGAGCTGTTTTTT.

This clonotype was picked up a small number of times. The rearrangement joins TRBV3-1 to TRBJ2-2, with no clear D. The germline V gene encodes CDR1 LGHDT and CDR2 YNNKEL (reference sequence). The CDR3 runs 14 residues. Trimming removed 0 bases at V and 4 bases at J, with 6 bases between. The CDR3 is CASSQDLRTGELFF. The CDR3 DNA reads as TGTGCCAGCAGCCAAGATCTCCGCACCGGGGAGCTGTTTTTT.

This clonotype was recorded many times. This rearrangement joins TRBV5-1 to TRBJ1-1; no clear D gene. CDR3 length: 16 amino acids. Germline values: CDR1 SGHRS, CDR2 YFSETQ. V gave up 2 bases and J gave up 4 bases, with 18 bases separating them. The CDR3 protein is CASSLGYGPMSTEAFF. DNA for the CDR3: TGCGCCAGCAGCTTAGGCTACGGCCCCATGAGCACTGAAGCTTTCTTT.